The 9 T cell receptor beta chains below were found in one sample sequenced in a study of chemoradiotherapy in HPV16-positive cancers. The repertoire was sequenced with immunoSEQ multiplex PCR; TCRdb's copy has only in-frame clones and lacks some. This sample has several thousand clones, with 91% found just once. The source material was tumor tissue, sampled from a patient who underwent chemoradiotherapy. All receptors derive from a human donor with HPV-associated anogenital cancer.

The genes are TRBV4-1 and TRBJ2-7, with a weak D call TRBD2 (5 bases). Trimming left V 3 bases short and J 3 bases short, with 12 bases between. There are 14 residues in the CDR3. Germline lookup yields CDR1 MGHRA and CDR2 YSYEKL. CDR3 DNA: TGCGCCAGCAGCCACGGTGGGGAGAACTACGAGCAGTACTTC. This translates into CASSHGGENYEQYF.

This chain links TRBV5-3 with TRBJ1-1, with 8 nucleotides matching TRBD1. TRBV5-3 is assigned to the ORF class and has an uncertain function. With 4 bases clipped from V and 0 bases from J, the junction kept 11 bases outside the gene matches. CDR3 length: 17 amino acids. CDR3 nucleotides: TGTGCCAGAAGCCCCGGACAGGGTAGGGCCATGAACACTGAAGCTTTCTTT. Protein sequence: CARSPGQGRAMNTEAFF.

The rearrangement uses TRBV15 and TRBJ2-2; TRBD1 agrees at 9 bases. There are 15 residues in the CDR3. Losses at the gene ends were 4 bases for V and 4 bases for J; bases not matched to a gene: 4. Germline-derived CDR1 and CDR2 are LNHNV and YYDKDF (reference sequence). In DNA form, the CDR3 reads TGTGCCACCAGCATACAGACAGGGGGCACCGGGGAGCTGTTTTTT. Residues: CATSIQTGGTGELFF.

The chain employs TRBV28 and TRBJ2-7, with TRBD1 matching 7 bases. Germline loops: CDR1 MDHEN, CDR2 SYDVKM. V lost 10 bases and J lost 3; bases outside the gene matches: 15. The CDR3 covers 15 residues. CDR3 nucleotide sequence: TGTGCCACCCAATCCCCGACAGGGCGCCTCTACGAGCAGTACTTC. This sequence encodes CATQSPTGRLYEQYF.

The chain employs TRBV6-5 and TRBJ1-4; D uncertain. Germline CDR1 reads MNHEY; CDR2 reads SVGAGI. This CDR3 is 13 amino acids long. Trimming took off 10 bases at V and 8 bases at J, with 17 bases between the two ends. The CDR3 bases are TGTGCCACCACCCAGGCCTTTGGGGAAAAACTGTTTTTT. This codes for CATTQAFGEKLFF.

This chain links TRBV6-4 with TRBJ2-6; no clear D. V gave up 3 bases and J gave up 0 bases, with 3 bases separating them. CDR3 length equals 14 residues. Germline V gene data show CDR1 as MRHNA and CDR2 as SNTAGT. The CDR3 protein is CASSEGSGANVLTF. DNA of the CDR3: TGTGCCAGCAGTGAGGGCTCTGGGGCCAACGTCCTGACTTTC.

V usage is TRBV19 and J usage is TRBJ2-7; D possibly corresponds to TRBD1 (6 bases). The V gene lost 5 bases and the J gene lost 8 bases, with 16 bases spanning the gap. The CDR3 is 13 residues long. Germline CDR1 is LNHDA and CDR2 is SQIVND (reference sequence). This CDR3 is CASSSRDIGQQYF. For the CDR3, the DNA is TGTGCCAGTAGTTCTCGGGACATTGGGCAGCAGTACTTC.

This chain joins TRBV5-1 and TRBJ2-7, with D perhaps TRBD2 (6 bases). Per the germline V gene, CDR1 is SGHRS and CDR2 is YFSETQ. The CDR3 is made up of 15 amino acids. V was cut by 4 bases and J by 2 bases, with 16 bases left in between. In DNA, the CDR3 is TGCGCCAGCAGCGAGACCGGGACTCCGACCTACGAGCAGTACTTC. Translated, it gives CASSETGTPTYEQYF.

The chain employs TRBV7-9 and TRBJ1-3; D is perhaps TRBD1 (5 bases). Germline V lookup: CDR1 SEHNR, CDR2 FQNEAQ (reference sequence). The V end was cut by 2 bases, the J end by 0 bases, with 14 bases between. CDR3 length equals 17 residues. CDR3 in DNA: TGTGCCAGCAGCTTAAGGGACCTCCAGAGCTCTGGAAACACCATATATTTT. Translated: CASSLRDLQSSGNTIYF.